This T cell receptor (beta chain) was identified during a study of somatic mutations in cytotoxic T cells in rheumatoid arthritis (TCRdb year 2017). In the study overall: Peripheral blood (around 31 ml EDTA) was collected from patients immediately after diagnosis and before any treatment began. In newly diagnosed rheumatoid arthritis without treatment, the study examined if expanded CD8+ T-cell clones harbor somatic mutations, relying on TCRB deep sequencing to characterize clonality. The median ages of the patient and control groups were essentially identical. TCRB deep sequencing was performed for 65 rheumatoid arthritis patients and around 22 healthy controls. A FACSAria II or Sony SH800 was used to flow-sort some V beta antibody-stained T-cell populations at nearly 100% purity, and TCRB sequencing was also done on sorted V beta1+ cells. General study outcomes and caveats: CD8+ clonality increased with age in patients (Spearman r of about 0.5) but not in healthy controls. There was no significant difference in CD8+ T-cell clonality between rheumatoid arthritis patients and age-matched healthy controls. It was unknown which antigens the expanded CD8+ clones targeted, and their absence from virus-specific databases did not exclude viral specificity. In about an eighth of the roughly 60 patients, more than 20% of CD8+ cells belonged to the largest CD8+ clone, while several identical CD8+ TCRB sequences were shared between blood and synovial fluid.

In the case of this clone: No cognate antigen has been identified for it. Per-nucleotide qualities are absent, and no much larger clonotype sits a single base away.

On an AutoMACS, CD4+ and CD8+ cells were isolated via positive magnetic bead selection, and their purity was verified by flow cytometry. A TCR V beta antibody panel was used in flow cytometry to screen first for clonal expansions, which were then characterized by TCRB deep sequencing of sorted CD8+ fractions. Peripheral blood mononuclear cells were isolated by Ficoll-Paque PLUS density gradient separation. DNA from CD4-enriched, CD8-enriched or PBMC samples was extracted using Nucleospin Tissue or Tissue XS kits and then quantified on a Qubit 2.0 fluorometer. The immunoSEQ assay was applied to genomic DNA for TCRB CDR3 sequencing. As for the original processing: Only a few patient CD8+ clones larger than 1% matched published virus-specific TCRB sequences when compared against them. Analyses were restricted to productive TCRB rearrangements. A clone was defined by a unique TCRB CDR3 sequence, and clonality was computed as a productive clonality index based on Shannon entropy. Repertoire overlap for a pair of samples was computed from each clone's template counts relative to total templates per sample. V-gene usage from TCRB sequencing and V-gene usage measured by flow cytometry were correlated (Spearman r of about 0.61). Here the immuneACCESS table is served through TCRdb, limited to in-frame sequences with V and J called. Missing clones are a known gap in these copies; in checked studies unresolved V genes cover under half, and the rest lacks a known reason. That table gives V, J and clone size, and the DNA gave D and trimming. The sample includes about 15,000 clones, with less than 85% observed a single time. The ten largest clones capture 11% to 15% of the sample.

Sequenced material: CD8+ T cells sorted from blood. This receptor was identified in an adult with rheumatoid arthritis.

The nucleotide sequence reads TGTGCCAGCAGTGCCCTCCCAGGGTACAATCAGCCCCAGCATTTT. Its protein reads: CASSALPGYNQPQHF. The rearranged chain carries TRBV27 and TRBJ1-5; the D segment could be TRBD1, given 5 matching bases. V is reduced by 5 bases and J by 3 bases, leaving a spacing of 14 bases between them. The CDR3 numbers 15 residues from cysteine through phenylalanine. The CDR3 DNA has 45 bases and is translated from base 1. CDR1 and CDR2 are drawn from the germline V gene (reference sequence): MNHEY, SMNVEV.